This T cell receptor beta chain was documented in a study of CD8+CD57+ T cells in acquired aplastic anemia. The overall study: The DNA of sorted CD4+ and CD8+ cells averaged 3.2 ug.

This CDR3 has 14 amino acids. J lost 4 bases, V lost 5 bases, and 3 bases had no gene match. Germline CDR1 SQVTM, CDR2 ANQGSEA. According to the study, genomic DNA was the template for TCR beta VDJ and CDR3 profiling. Each CDR3 protein gets one entry after TCRdb re-called the reads with MiXCR. The sample contains roughly 240,000 distinct CDR3 sequences, about 44% of which appear only once. Before being chosen for sequencing, patients had shown CD8+CD57+ cell expansion by flow cytometry. Receipt of therapy had not occurred in any patient by the time of blood sampling. This clonotype has just a few counts.

The J gene is TRBJ2-1, the V gene TRBV29-1, with 12 bases fitting TRBD2. Sequencing input: sorted CD4+, CD8+, or CD8+CD57+ T cells (not recorded which) from PBMCs. This receptor was obtained from a human donor with aplastic anemia. CDR3 DNA sequence: TGCAGCGTTAGGGGACTAGCGGGTTACAATGAGCAGTTCTTC. Its protein is CSVRGLAGYNEQFF.